Below, 9 T cell receptor beta chains from the same sample are listed, as sequenced in a study of CXCR3-negative and CXCR3-positive naive CD8 T cells. UMI-labeled 5' RACE yielded the TRB cDNA libraries. TCRdb re-called the 5' RACE reads and gives one entry per CDR3 protein, without DNA. The sample totals 100,000 to 150,000 distinct CDR3 sequences; its top ten clones hold 0.29%. Material for sequencing was naive CXCR3- CD8+ T cells from blood. Sample subset: CD45RO-CCR7+CD27+CD95- naive CD8+ T cells lacking CXCR3 (TNR3-). The receptor source for this set is a human donor in good health. Some clones in this sample may be carry-over from other donors' samples.

V and J are TRBV12-3 or TRBV12-4 and TRBJ2-1; checking the TCRdb D call of TRBD2 is not possible without DNA. This CDR3 comprises 16 residues. The CDR3 loop is CASSLARSGGNNEQFF.

The V and J genes are TRBV12-3 or TRBV12-4 and TRBJ2-7; TCRdb designates TRBD2, a call that cannot be tested without DNA. This CDR3 has 15 amino acids. Here the CDR3 reads CASSLESSGSYEQYF.

The chain joins TRBV24-1 to TRBJ2-7; TCRdb indicates TRBD1, and absent DNA this call remains unverified. The CDR3 is 12 residues long. In germline, CDR1 is KGHDR, CDR2 SFDVKD. CDR3 sequence reads: CATQGPRREQYF.

This chain uses TRBV5-1 with TRBJ2-5; TCRdb picks TRBD1, but there is no DNA to check that call. Germline V lookup: CDR1 SGHRS, CDR2 YFSETQ. CDR3 length: 15 residues. The CDR3 spells CASSLTGTGRETQYF.

V is TRBV3-1 and J is TRBJ2-5; TCRdb's D call, TRBD2, is unchecked because there is no DNA. The CDR3 extends over 16 amino acids. Germline V gene data show CDR1 as LGHDT and CDR2 as YNNKEL (reference sequence). The CDR3 spells CASSQERRGDQETQYF.

The chain's CDR3 is CASSTLASSYNEQFF. The chain links TRBV27 to TRBJ2-1; TCRdb picks TRBD2, but there is no DNA to check that call. Germline V gene data show CDR1 as MNHEY and CDR2 as SMNVEV (reference sequence). The CDR3 is 15 amino acids.

This chain connects TRBV27 to TRBJ2-1. The CDR3 covers 15 residues. The V gene's germline CDR1 is MNHEY and CDR2 SMNVEV (reference sequence). This CDR3 reads CASSFLGGSYNEQFF.

The chain combines TRBV11-2 with TRBJ2-7. Germline values: CDR1 SGHAT, CDR2 FQNNGV. This CDR3 has 15 residues. This chain's CDR3 is CASSLAATASYEQYF. Using reference TRBV11-2 and TRBJ2-7 for the parts outside the CDR3, the full variable domain is EAGVAQSPRYKIIEKRQSVAFWCNPISGHATLYWYQQILGQGPKLLIQFQNNGVVDDSQLPKDRFSAERLKGVDSTLKIQPAKLEDSAVYLCASSLAATASYEQYFGPGTRLTVT.

This chain uses TRBV12-3 or TRBV12-4 with TRBJ1-2. CDR3 size: 14 residues. CDR3: CASSFAGRFYGYTF.